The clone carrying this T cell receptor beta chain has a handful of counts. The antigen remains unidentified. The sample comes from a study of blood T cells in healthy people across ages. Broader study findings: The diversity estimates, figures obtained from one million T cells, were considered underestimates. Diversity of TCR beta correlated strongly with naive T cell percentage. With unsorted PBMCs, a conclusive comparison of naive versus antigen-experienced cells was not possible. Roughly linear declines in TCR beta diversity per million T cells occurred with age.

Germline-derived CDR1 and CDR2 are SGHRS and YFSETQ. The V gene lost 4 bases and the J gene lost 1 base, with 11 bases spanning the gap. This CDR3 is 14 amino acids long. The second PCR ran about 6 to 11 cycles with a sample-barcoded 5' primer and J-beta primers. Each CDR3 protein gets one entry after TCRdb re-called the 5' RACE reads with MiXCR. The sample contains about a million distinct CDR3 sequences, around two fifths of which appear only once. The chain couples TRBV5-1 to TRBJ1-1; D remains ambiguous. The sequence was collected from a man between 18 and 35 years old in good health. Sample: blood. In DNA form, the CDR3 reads TGCGCCAGCAGCCCCTCCTCTGGGAACACTGAAGCTTTCTTT. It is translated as CASSPSSGNTEAFF.